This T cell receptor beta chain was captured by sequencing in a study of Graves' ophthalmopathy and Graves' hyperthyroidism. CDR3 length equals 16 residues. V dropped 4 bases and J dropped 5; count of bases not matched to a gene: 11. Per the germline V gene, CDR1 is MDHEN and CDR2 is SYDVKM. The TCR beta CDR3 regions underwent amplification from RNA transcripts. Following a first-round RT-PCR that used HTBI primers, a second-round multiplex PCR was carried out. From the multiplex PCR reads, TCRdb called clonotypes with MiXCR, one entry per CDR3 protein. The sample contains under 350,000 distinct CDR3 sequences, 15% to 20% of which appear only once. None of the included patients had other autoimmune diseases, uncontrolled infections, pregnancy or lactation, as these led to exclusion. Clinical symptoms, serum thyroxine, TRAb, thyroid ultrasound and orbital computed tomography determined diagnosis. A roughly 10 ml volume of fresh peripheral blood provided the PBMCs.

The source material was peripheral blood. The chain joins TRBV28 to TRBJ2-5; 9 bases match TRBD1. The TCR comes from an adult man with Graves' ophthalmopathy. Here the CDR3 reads CASSSPADRGGETQYF. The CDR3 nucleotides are TGTGCCAGCAGTTCTCCTGCGGACAGGGGTGGGGAGACCCAGTACTTC.